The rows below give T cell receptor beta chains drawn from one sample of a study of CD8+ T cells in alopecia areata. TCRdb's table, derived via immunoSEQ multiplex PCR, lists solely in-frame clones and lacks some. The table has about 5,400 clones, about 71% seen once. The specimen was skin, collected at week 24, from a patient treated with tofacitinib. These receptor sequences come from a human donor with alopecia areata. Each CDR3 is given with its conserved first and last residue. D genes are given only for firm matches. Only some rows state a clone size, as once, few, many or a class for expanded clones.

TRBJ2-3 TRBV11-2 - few CASSLSTDTQYF TGTGCCAGCAGCTTATCCACAGATACGCAGTATTTT
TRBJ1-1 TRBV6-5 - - CASSRRTENTEAFF TGTGCCAGCAGTCGCCGGACCGAAAACACTGAAGCTTTCTTT
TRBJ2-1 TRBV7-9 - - CASSSDRASQNNEQFF TGTGCCAGCAGCTCAGATAGGGCTAGCCAAAACAATGAGCAGTTCTTC
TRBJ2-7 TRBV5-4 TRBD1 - CASSSGTDTYEQYF TGTGCCAGCAGCTCCGGGACAGATACCTACGAGCAGTACTTC
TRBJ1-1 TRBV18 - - CASSPRRVNTEAFF TGTGCCAGCTCACCACGGAGGGTGAACACTGAAGCTTTCTTT
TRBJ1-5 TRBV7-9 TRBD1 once CASSLGQGKGNQPQHF TGTGCCAGCAGCTTGGGACAGGGTAAGGGCAATCAGCCCCAGCATTTT
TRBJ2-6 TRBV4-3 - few CASSQEQGSGANVLTF TGCGCCAGCAGCCAAGAACAGGGCTCTGGGGCCAACGTCCTGACTTTC
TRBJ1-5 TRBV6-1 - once CASSNEKGSSQPQHF TGTGCCAGCAGTAATGAAAAAGGGAGCAGTCAGCCCCAGCATTTT
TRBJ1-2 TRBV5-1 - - CASSLTRSAANGYTF TGCGCCAGCAGCTTGACGAGGTCGGCGGCGAATGGCTACACCTTC
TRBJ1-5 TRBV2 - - CASTAEDPGAGNQPQHF TGTGCCAGCACTGCCGAGGACCCGGGGGCGGGAAATCAGCCCCAGCATTTT
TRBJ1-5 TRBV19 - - CASSIAKQGQPQHF TGTGCCAGTAGTATAGCTAAGCAGGGTCAGCCCCAGCATTTT
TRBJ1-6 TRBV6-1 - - CASIRSGMDSPLHF TGTGCCAGCATAAGATCAGGGATGGATTCACCCCTCCACTTT
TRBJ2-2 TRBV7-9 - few CASRIGTNTGELFF TGTGCCAGCAGGATAGGGACGAACACCGGGGAGCTGTTTTTT
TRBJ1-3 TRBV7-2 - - CASSDSTGSGNTIYF TGTGCCAGCAGCGATTCGACAGGCTCTGGAAACACCATATATTTT
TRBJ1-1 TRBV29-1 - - CSVGFTEAFF TGCAGCGTGGGGTTCACTGAAGCTTTCTTT
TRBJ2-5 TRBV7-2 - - CVSSLSPGETQYF TGTGTCAGCAGCTTAAGTCCCGGGGAGACCCAGTACTTC
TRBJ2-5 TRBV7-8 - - CASSFGGLETQYF TGTGCCAGCAGCTTCGGGGGATTAGAGACCCAGTACTTC
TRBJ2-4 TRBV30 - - CAWGTIDAKNIQYF TGTGCCTGGGGTACAATTGACGCCAAAAACATTCAGTACTTC
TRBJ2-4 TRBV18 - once CASSPPGQGRIQYF TGTGCCAGCTCACCACCGGGGCAGGGGAGGATTCAGTACTTC
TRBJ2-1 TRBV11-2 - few CASSLDIVGGAEQFF TGTGCCAGCAGCTTAGATATAGTTGGAGGTGCTGAGCAGTTCTTC